This T cell receptor (beta chain) was sequenced during a study of identical twins. Points from the study as a whole: Models came in too low on out-of-frame TCR alpha sharing in monozygotic twins. A lower insertion count was a feature of abundant cord blood beta clonotypes, with no such feature in memory repertoires.

Notes on this clonotype: Its specificity is not known.

Template switching added a universal primer site, and cDNA bore unique molecular identifiers. TCRdb fed the 5' RACE reads into MiXCR, producing one record per CDR3 protein. The sample includes roughly 1.6 million distinct CDR3 sequences, 32% of them seen just once. With V trimmed by 6 bases and J by 10 bases, 10 bases remained unmatched. This CDR3 contains 14 residues. The germline V gene has CDR1 MNHEY and CDR2 SVGAGI. Specimen: cord blood. The V gene is TRBV6-5, the J gene TRBJ2-1; TRBD2 matches at 9 bases. This sequence originates from a newborn girl in good health. CDR3 region: CASSLKRGVGEQFF. CDR3 DNA sequence: TGTGCCAGCAGCCTTAAGCGGGGGGTGGGGGAGCAGTTCTTC.